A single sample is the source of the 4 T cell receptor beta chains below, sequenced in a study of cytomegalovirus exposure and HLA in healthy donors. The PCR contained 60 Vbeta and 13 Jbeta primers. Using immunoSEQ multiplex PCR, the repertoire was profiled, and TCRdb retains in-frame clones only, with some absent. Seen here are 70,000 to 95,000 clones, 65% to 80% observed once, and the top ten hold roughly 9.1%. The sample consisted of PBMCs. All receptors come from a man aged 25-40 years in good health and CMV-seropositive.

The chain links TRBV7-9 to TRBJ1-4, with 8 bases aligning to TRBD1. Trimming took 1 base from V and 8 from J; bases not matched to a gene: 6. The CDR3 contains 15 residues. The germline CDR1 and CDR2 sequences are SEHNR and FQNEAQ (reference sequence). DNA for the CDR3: TGTGCCAGCAGCTTAGAGGCAGGGGGCCGAGAAAAACTGTTTTTT. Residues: CASSLEAGGREKLFF.

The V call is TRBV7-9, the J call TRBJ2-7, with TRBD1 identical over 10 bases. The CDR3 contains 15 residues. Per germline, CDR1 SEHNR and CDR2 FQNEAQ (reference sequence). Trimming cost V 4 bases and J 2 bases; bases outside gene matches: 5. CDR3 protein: CASSSKDRGPYEQYF. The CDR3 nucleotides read TGTGCCAGCAGCTCTAAAGACAGGGGGCCCTACGAGCAGTACTTC.

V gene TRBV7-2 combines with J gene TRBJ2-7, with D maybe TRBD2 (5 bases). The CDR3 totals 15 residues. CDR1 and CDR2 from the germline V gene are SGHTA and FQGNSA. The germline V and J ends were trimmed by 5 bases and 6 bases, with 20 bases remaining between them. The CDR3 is CASSPQGSAGSEQYF. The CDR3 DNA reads TGTGCCAGCAGCCCGCAAGGCTCTGCTGGGAGCGAGCAGTACTTC.

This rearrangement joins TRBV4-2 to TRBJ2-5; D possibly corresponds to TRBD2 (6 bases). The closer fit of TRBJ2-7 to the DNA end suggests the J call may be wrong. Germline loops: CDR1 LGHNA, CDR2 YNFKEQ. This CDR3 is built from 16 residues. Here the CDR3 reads CASSQVTGLGTYEQYF. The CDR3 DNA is TGTGCCAGCAGCCAAGTAACGGGACTCGGAACCTACGAGCAGTACTTC.